What follows are 25 T cell receptor beta chains derived from one specimen sequenced in a study of cytomegalovirus exposure and HLA in healthy donors. Use of 60 Vbeta and 13 Jbeta primers characterized the PCR. This table comes from immunoSEQ multiplex PCR, and its TCRdb copy is limited to in-frame clones, with some not included. The data show about 250,000 clones, approximately 70% seen once. The source material was PBMCs. Receptors originate from a female donor in good health and CMV-seronegative.

The chain joins TRBV7-2 to TRBJ1-2; D is uncertain. This CDR3 region has 13 residues. The ends were cut back, 3 bases at V and 7 bases at J, with 12 bases in the middle. Germline V gene lookup returns CDR1 SGHTA and CDR2 FQGNSA. CDR3 nucleotide sequence: TGTGCCAGCAGCTTTCACGGTCGAGGTGGCTACACCTTC. Translation: CASSFHGRGGYTF.

CDR3 sequence: CAINTTGAGQPQHF. In DNA, the CDR3 is TGTGCCATCAATACGACAGGGGCTGGTCAGCCCCAGCATTTT. The V gene is TRBV10-3, the J gene TRBJ1-5, with 8 bases matching TRBD1. With 7 bases clipped from V and 6 bases from J, the junction kept 8 bases outside the gene matches. Germline V CDR1 and CDR2: ENHRY, SYGVKD. This CDR3 comprises 14 residues.

This clone appeared a few times. At one end the junction does not follow the germline gene, possibly because of a read error. This chain links TRBV7-9 with TRBJ1-2, with TRBD1 matching over 8 bases. The CDR3 runs to 14 residues. The germline V gene encodes CDR1 SEHNR and CDR2 FQNEAQ (reference sequence). The CDR3 region has the DNA TGTTCCAGCAGCTCCGAGACAGGGGTCTATGGCTACACCTTC. Translated, it gives CSSSSETGVYGYTF.

This rearrangement joins TRBV30 to TRBJ2-4; D might be TRBD2 (6 bases). Looked up from germline, CDR1 is GTSNPN and CDR2 is SVGIG (reference sequence). V dropped 4 bases and J dropped 5 bases, with 15 bases sitting between them. The CDR3 is 14 amino acids. As DNA, the CDR3 is TGTGCCTGGAAGTCCGAAGTAGCGGAAAACATTCAGTACTTC. Its translation is CAWKSEVAENIQYF.

This chain links TRBV9 with TRBJ2-2, with D tentatively TRBD1 (5 bases). The CDR3 runs 16 residues. The V end was cut by 4 bases, the J end by 3 bases, with 16 bases between. Germline CDR1 reads SGDLS; CDR2 reads YYNGEE. The CDR3 reads CASSPYERGDTGELFF. CDR3 DNA: TGTGCCAGCAGCCCATATGAAAGGGGTGACACCGGGGAGCTGTTTTTT. The full variable domain, in which reference TRBV9 and TRBJ2-2 provide the parts outside the CDR3, is DSGVTQTPKHLITATGQRVTLRCSPRSGDLSVYWYQQSLDQGLQFLIQYYNGEERAKGNILERFSAQQFPDLHSELNLSSLELGDSALYFCASSPYERGDTGELFFGEGSRLTVL.

V is TRBV7-9 and J is TRBJ2-5; TRBD2 agrees at 10 bases. Germline V gene data show CDR1 as SEHNR and CDR2 as FQNEAQ (reference sequence). This CDR3 has 19 amino acids. Trimming cost V 6 bases and J 4 bases; bases outside gene matches: 20. The CDR3 spells CASSPLAGEVFVRPETQYF. The CDR3 DNA is TGTGCCAGCAGTCCTCTAGCGGGAGAGGTCTTCGTCCGTCCAGAGACCCAGTACTTC. Filled out from reference TRBV7-9 and TRBJ2-5, the complete variable domain reads DTGVSQNPRHKITKRGQNVTFRCDPISEHNRLYWYRQTLGQGPEFLTYFQNEAQLEKSRLLSDRFSAERPKGSFSTLEIQRTEQGDSAMYLCASSPLAGEVFVRPETQYFGPGTRLLVL.

The chain recombines TRBV7-2 with TRBJ2-5; 14 bases align to TRBD2. With the DNA end fitting TRBJ2-7 better, the J assignment may be wrong. CDR3 length: 17 amino acids. Germline lookup yields CDR1 SGHTA and CDR2 FQGNSA. This CDR3 is CASTYPGTSGSRYEQYF. CDR3 nucleotides: TGTGCCAGCACCTACCCCGGGACTAGCGGGAGCCGCTACGAGCAGTACTTC.

The chain employs TRBV7-2 and TRBJ2-2; the D is unclear. The CDR3 extends over 13 amino acids. The V end was cut by 1 base, the J end by 4 bases, with 4 bases between. Germline V gives CDR1 SGHTA, CDR2 FQGNSA. The CDR3 coding sequence is TGTGCCAGCAGCTTAGTCTCCACCGGGGAGCTGTTTTTT. Translating gives CASSLVSTGELFF.

The chain links TRBV30 to TRBJ2-7; 8 bases match TRBD1. The CDR3 is 13 residues long. J was trimmed by 3 bases and V by 5 bases; bases with no gene match: 6. Germline CDR1 and CDR2: GTSNPN and SVGIG (reference sequence). The CDR3 loop is CAWGTGTVYEQYF. CDR3 nucleotide sequence: TGTGCCTGGGGGACAGGTACAGTCTACGAGCAGTACTTC.

This clone was counted a few times. The chain is built from TRBV2 and TRBJ2-1; D gene ambiguous. The germline V gene has CDR1 SNHLY and CDR2 FYNNEI. V lost 7 bases, J lost 5 bases, and 6 bases lay in between. The CDR3 is made up of 11 amino acids. In nucleotides, the CDR3 is TGTGCCAGCAACCCAGACAATGAGCAGTTCTTC. Amino acid sequence: CASNPDNEQFF.

The chain employs TRBV27 and TRBJ2-2; 13 bases fit TRBD2. The trim removed 5 bases at V and 8 bases at J, leaving 8 bases unmatched. Germline V gene sequence: CDR1 MNHEY, CDR2 SMNVEV (reference sequence). The CDR3 runs to 16 residues. The CDR3 DNA reads as TGTGCCAGCAGTGTCCGGACTAGCGGGAGTTCAGGGGAGCTGTTTTTT. This codes for CASSVRTSGSSGELFF.

As to this clone: The junction departs from the called germline gene at one end, perhaps through a read error. The chain is built from TRBV7-9 and TRBJ1-2, with D uncertain. Germline CDR1 reads SEHNR; CDR2 reads FQNEAQ (reference sequence). This CDR3 is built from 17 residues. The CDR3 region is CSSSLARSAEINYGYTF. The CDR3 DNA reads as TGTTCCAGCAGCTTAGCCCGTTCGGCGGAAATTAACTATGGCTACACCTTC.

This clone has more than one count but fewer than ten. This chain links TRBV5-5 with TRBJ2-1; 7 nucleotides line up with TRBD2. V lost 0 bases and J lost 8; bases outside the gene matches: 2. The CDR3 extends over 13 amino acids. Germline lookup yields CDR1 SGHKS and CDR2 YYEKEE (reference sequence). The CDR3 coding sequence is TGTGCCAGCAGCTTGGCCGCGGGGGATGAGCAGTTCTTC. Translated, it gives CASSLAAGDEQFF.

This clone was counted between two and nine times. The V gene is TRBV7-9, the J gene TRBJ2-5, with a tentative D call TRBD2 (5 bases). Germline assignment: CDR1 SEHNR and CDR2 FQNEAQ (reference sequence). The CDR3 extends over 13 amino acids. Trimming took off 3 bases at V and 5 bases at J, with 10 bases between the two ends. The CDR3 DNA sequence: TGTGCCAGCAGCTTGAGGGCCTTGGAGACCCAGTACTTC. This sequence encodes CASSLRALETQYF.

This clone has only a few counts. The CDR3 coding sequence is TGTGCCAGCAGACCTCCGGGAGGAAACACCGGGGAGCTGTTTTTT. It encodes CASRPPGGNTGELFF. The chain carries TRBV27 and TRBJ2-2; 7 bases match TRBD2. Germline trimming cut 6 bases from V and 2 bases from J; bases unmatched to any gene: 6. CDR1 MNHEY and CDR2 SMNVEV come from the germline V gene (reference sequence). The CDR3 spans 15 residues.

This clone occurred a few times. The chain links TRBV5-1 to TRBJ2-3, with 8 nucleotides matching TRBD2. This CDR3 comprises 15 residues. Germline trimming cut 1 base from V and 4 bases from J; bases unmatched to any gene: 5. The V gene's germline CDR1 is SGHRS and CDR2 YFSETQ. Written as DNA, the CDR3 is TGCGCCAGCAGCTTGACGAGCGGGAGAGCAGATACGCAGTATTTT. It codes for CASSLTSGRADTQYF.

This chain connects TRBV5-1 to TRBJ2-3; D is uncertain. The germline V gene has CDR1 SGHRS and CDR2 YFSETQ. CDR3 length: 13 residues. Trimming left V 0 bases short and J 1 base short, with 3 bases between. The DNA for the CDR3 is TGCGCCAGCAGCTTGGTCGGCACAGATACGCAGTATTTT. This sequence encodes CASSLVGTDTQYF.

CDR3 sequence: CASSEVHPSSYNEQFF. The DNA for the CDR3 is TGTGCCAGCAGTGAAGTGCACCCTAGCTCCTACAATGAGCAGTTCTTC. The chain couples TRBV6-1 to TRBJ2-1, with D unresolved. Deletions cut 1 base from V and 0 bases from J, with 10 bases between. Germline loops: CDR1 MNHNS, CDR2 SASEGT. CDR3 length equals 16 residues.

This rearrangement joins TRBV19 to TRBJ2-5, with D possibly being TRBD2 (5 bases). CDR3 size: 14 residues. V was shortened by 3 bases and J by 1 base, with 9 bases between the two germline ends. Germline CDR1 and CDR2: LNHDA and SQIVND (reference sequence). In DNA, the CDR3 is TGTGCCAGTAGTATGAGGGCCCTCCAAGAGACCCAGTACTTC. Its translation is CASSMRALQETQYF.

The gene calls are TRBV7-2 and TRBJ1-2, with TRBD1 identical over 10 bases. The CDR3 is 15 amino acids. The trim removed 5 bases at V and 7 bases at J, leaving 10 bases unmatched. Germline V gives CDR1 SGHTA, CDR2 FQGNSA. CDR3 DNA: TGTGCCAGCAGCCCCCGGACAGGGGGAACGAGTGGCTACACCTTC. It translates to CASSPRTGGTSGYTF.

CDR3 bases: TGTGCCAGCAGTGCCAGGGCTAGACAAGAGACCCAGTACTTC. Amino acid sequence: CASSARARQETQYF. The chain recombines TRBV2 with TRBJ2-5, with D possibly TRBD1 on 5 matching bases. CDR1 is SNHLY and CDR2 is FYNNEI in the germline V gene. This CDR3 has 14 amino acids. Trimming pared 4 bases from V and 2 bases from J, leaving 11 bases between.

This clone was seen more than once but under ten times. V and J are TRBV6-1 and TRBJ1-2; TRBD1 might be the D (5 bases). This CDR3 spans 14 amino acids. V shed 7 bases and J shed 8 bases, with 20 bases lying between them. Looked up from germline, CDR1 is MNHNS and CDR2 is SASEGT. CDR3 DNA: TGTGCCAGCAAGCTCGTCCTGGGGGGTGGCGGCTACACCTTC. This sequence encodes CASKLVLGGGGYTF.

The V and J genes are TRBV7-3 and TRBJ2-1, with D possibly being TRBD2 (6 bases). The CDR3 spans 15 residues. Germline V gene sequence: CDR1 SGHTA, CDR2 FQGTGA. V dropped 1 base and J dropped 4 bases, with 11 bases sitting between them. In DNA, the CDR3 is TGTGCCAGCAGCTTAATCTCCGGGACTTACAATGAGCAGTTCTTC. It yields the protein CASSLISGTYNEQFF.

V usage is TRBV2 and J usage is TRBJ2-7; 8 bases agree with TRBD1. This CDR3 is 15 amino acids long. V shed 5 bases, J shed 5 bases, and the junction held 11 bases outside the gene matches. From germline, CDR1 is SNHLY and CDR2 FYNNEI. CDR3 DNA: TGTGCCAGCAGTCTCCTTGGACAGGGTAGCAACGAGCAGTACTTC. Its protein product is CASSLLGQGSNEQYF.

This clone was counted only a few times. This chain joins TRBV7-3 and TRBJ2-3, with D perhaps TRBD2 (5 bases). CDR3 length: 14 amino acids. Trimming pared 6 bases from V and 4 bases from J, leaving 14 bases between. Germline V gives CDR1 SGHTA, CDR2 FQGTGA. The CDR3 sequence: CASSFYPEADTQYF. DNA of the CDR3: TGTGCCAGCAGTTTCTACCCGGAGGCAGATACGCAGTATTTT. Variable domain in full (rest from reference TRBV7-3 and TRBJ2-3): GAGVSQTPSNKVTEKGKYVELRCDPISGHTALYWYRQSLGQGPEFLIYFQGTGAADDSGLPNDRFFAVRPEGSVSTLKIQRTERGDSAVYLCASSFYPEADTQYFGPGTRLTVL.